This T cell receptor beta chain was recorded in a study of cytomegalovirus exposure and HLA in healthy donors. Findings of the study overall: A missense DCLRE1C variant was associated with V- and J-gene trimming of TCR beta chains in a later analysis, and an independent cohort replicated the association.

Comment on this clone: Its matching antigen is unknown.

CDR3 length: 17 residues. PCR was performed using 60 Vbeta and 13 Jbeta primers. Data came from immunoSEQ multiplex PCR; TCRdb stores just in-frame clones and leaves some out. The table lists around 97,000 clones, around 85% of them singletons. Source material: PBMCs. The clonotype originates from a man aged 40-55 years in good health and CMV-seropositive. The chain joins TRBV21-1 to TRBJ1-5; the table's D call TRBD1 went unverified against the DNA. TRBV21-1 is an annotated pseudogene. The CDR3 region has the DNA TGTGCCACCAGCACCTACTTCGTCAGGGCGGTCAATCAGCCCCAGCATTTT. Translated, it gives CATSTYFVRAVNQPQHF.